This record looks at one TCR beta chain sequence and its context. The sample originates from a study of Graves' ophthalmopathy and Graves' hyperthyroidism. The junction had 9 bases not matched to a gene; V was cut back by 5 bases and J by 8 bases. This CDR3 contains 14 residues. Sampling about 10 ml of fresh peripheral blood provided the PBMCs. For repertoire sequencing, the TCR beta CDR3 regions were amplified from RNA transcripts. The first-round RT-PCR employed HTBI primers together with the Qiagen OneStep RT-PCR kit. A multiplex PCR was then performed as the second round. TCRdb used MiXCR to reprocess the multiplex PCR reads, holding one entry per CDR3 protein. Among 400,000 or so distinct CDR3 sequences listed, less than 20% were seen once.

Specimen: peripheral blood. The sequence was obtained from a woman aged 18-35 years with stable Graves' hyperthyroidism. The chain combines TRBV12-3 or TRBV12-4 with TRBJ1-5; TRBD1 aligns across 7 bases. CDR3 sequence reads: CASSPRGGGKPQHF. CDR3 DNA sequence: TGTGCCAGCAGTCCCAGGGGGGGAGGGAAGCCCCAGCATTTT.